This entry is about one TCR beta chain. This CDR3 contains 13 residues. Germline loops: CDR1 SNHLY, CDR2 FYNNEI. Trimming pared 7 bases from V and 1 base from J, leaving 10 bases between. This entry is derived from a study of shared clonotypes between healthy human individuals. The protocol was immunoSEQ multiplex PCR, while the TCRdb copy is restricted to in-frame clones and leaves out a portion. The table records some 2.4 million clones, over 85% of them present only once. This chain links TRBV2 with TRBJ2-5; possible D gene TRBD2, 5 bases. The sequence came from a young man in good health. Some clones in this sample may be carry-over from other donors' samples. Sequenced: naive CD4+ T cells from PBMCs. The subset is: CD45RA+ positively selected. The CDR3 loop is CASKLEAQETQYF. CDR3 sequence (DNA): TGTGCCAGCAAGTTGGAGGCCCAAGAGACCCAGTACTTC. Combining the CDR3 with reference TRBV2 and TRBJ2-5 gives the whole variable domain EPEVTQTPSHQVTQMGQEVILRCVPISNHLYFYWYRQILGQKVEFLVSFYNNEISEKSEIFDDQFSVERPDGSNFTLKIRSTKLEDSAMYFCASKLEAQETQYFGPGTRLLVL.